This TCR beta chain was documented in a study of cytomegalovirus exposure and HLA in healthy donors. Findings and limits, study-wide: Among donors in an Asian-associated ancestry cluster, a later analysis reportedly found fewer N-insertions than the approximately 670-donor mean. A later analysis by the authors found several of the most significant clusters apparently linked to common viral pathogens. The likely origin of a cluster of highly shared sequence variants was a sequencing artifact. Among CMV-associated TCR beta chains, most appeared HLA-restricted in a later analysis.

PCR primers comprised 60 Vbeta and 13 Jbeta primers. Libraries were prepared by immunoSEQ multiplex PCR; TCRdb keeps only in-frame clonotypes and omits some of them. The listing records about 200,000 clones. The CDR3 has 13 residues. V was pared by 2 bases and J by 7 bases, with 11 bases between. Germline CDR1 reads SGHTA; CDR2 reads FQGNSA. Note on this clone: Its antigen is undetermined.

The clonotype comes from a boy younger than 18 in good health and CMV-seronegative. Sequencing was done on a sample of PBMCs. The V gene is TRBV7-2, the J gene TRBJ1-1; D is unresolved. The CDR3 region is CASSLSGLFEAFF. CDR3 bases: TGTGCCAGCAGCTTATCCGGACTCTTTGAAGCTTTCTTT.